Shown below are 20 T cell receptor beta chains from a single sample sequenced in a study of T-cell reconstitution after alpha-beta-depleted transplantation in children. It was with unique molecular identifiers that the TCRbeta library was prepared. TCRdb called the PCR reads again in MiXCR, with one record for every CDR3 protein. The repertoire includes roughly 500,000 distinct CDR3 sequences, about 16% of them detected once, and approximately 3% sits in the top ten. Specimen: PBMCs from the stem cell graft donor, collected from the stem cell graft. The source of these receptors is a human donor who donated a stem cell graft to a child with acute lymphoblastic leukemia.

The V and J genes are TRBV29-1 and TRBJ2-7; D gene unclear. Trimming stripped 5 bases from V and 2 bases from J, with 10 bases between. CDR1 is SQVTM, CDR2 ANQGSEA, per germline. The CDR3 has 12 amino acids. The CDR3 loop reads CSVIFATYEQYF. The DNA of the CDR3 is TGCAGCGTTATCTTCGCGACCTACGAGCAGTACTTC.

The table lists this clonotype with a few counts. The chain links TRBV18 to TRBJ2-5; TRBD1 agrees at 7 bases. This CDR3 spans 13 amino acids. The V gene's germline CDR1 is KGHSH and CDR2 LQKENI. V gave up 6 bases and J gave up 2 bases; unmatched junction bases: 3. In nucleotides, the CDR3 is TGTGCCAGCTCTTGGACAGGTCAAGAGACCCAGTACTTC. Encoded protein: CASSWTGQETQYF.

V usage is TRBV7-3 and J usage is TRBJ2-1; 7 positions agree with TRBD2. The J segment lost 2 bases and the V segment lost 5 bases, leaving 9 bases of the junction unmatched. The CDR3 runs 16 residues. CDR1 is SGHTA, CDR2 FQGTGA, per germline. CDR3 DNA: TGTGCCAGCAGCCCCCAGCCACTAGCGCCCTACAATGAGCAGTTCTTC. Residues: CASSPQPLAPYNEQFF.

The chain couples TRBV5-1 to TRBJ2-7; D might be TRBD1 or TRBD2, each matching 5 bases. Trimming left V 6 bases short and J 0 bases short, with 16 bases between. This CDR3 spans 15 amino acids. Germline lookup yields CDR1 SGHRS and CDR2 YFSETQ. CDR3 sequence: CASTWGSPGSYEQYF. CDR3 bases: TGCGCCAGCACCTGGGGGAGTCCGGGCTCCTACGAGCAGTACTTC.

The gene calls are TRBV5-6 and TRBJ2-1; the match to TRBD1 covers 10 bases. Germline CDR1 and CDR2: SGHDT and YYEEEE. CDR3 length equals 17 residues. The J segment lost 12 bases and the V segment lost 4 bases, leaving 19 bases of the junction unmatched. CDR3 sequence reads: CASSTRAGQGVYGWQFF. DNA for the CDR3: TGTGCCAGCAGCACCCGGGCCGGACAGGGGGTATACGGGTGGCAGTTCTTC.

This clonotype showed up just a few times. This sequence joins TRBV30 and TRBJ2-4; D is undetermined. The V and J ends lost 5 bases and 3 bases respectively, with 5 bases between them. CDR3 length: 11 residues. The germline gives CDR1 GTSNPN, CDR2 SVGIG (reference sequence). CDR3 residues: CAWGIKNIQYF. In DNA, the CDR3 is TGTGCCTGGGGGATCAAAAACATTCAGTACTTC.

J is TRBJ1-2 and V is TRBV29-1; TRBD1 is a possible D gene (5 bases). V shed 0 bases and J shed 5 bases, with 19 bases lying between them. CDR1 is SQVTM and CDR2 is ANQGSEA in the germline V gene. This CDR3 has 16 residues. CDR3 coding DNA: TGCAGCGTTGAAGACGCAGGGTCAGGAAGAAGGTATGGCTACACCTTC. Its translation: CSVEDAGSGRRYGYTF.

This sequence joins TRBV5-1 and TRBJ2-7; TRBD1 matches 10 bases. The ends lost 6 bases at V and 6 bases at J; junction bases unmatched: 12. The CDR3 contains 15 residues. Germline CDR1 reads SGHRS; CDR2 reads YFSETQ. CDR3 in amino acids: CASTFLGDRGAEQYF. CDR3 sequence (DNA): TGCGCCAGCACCTTTTTGGGGGACAGGGGCGCCGAGCAGTACTTC.

The DNA of the CDR3 is TGTGCCAGCAGCGTAGAGGGGGGGGCAGGGACCAAAAACATTCAGTACTTC. Protein: CASSVEGGAGTKNIQYF. V is TRBV9 and J is TRBJ2-4; TRBD2 might be the D (7 bases). Germline assignment: CDR1 SGDLS and CDR2 YYNGEE. The CDR3 is made up of 17 amino acids. The V gene lost 0 bases and the J gene lost 2 bases, with 15 bases spanning the gap.

The chain carries TRBV20-1 and TRBJ2-1; no definite D call. This CDR3 has 14 amino acids. V was clipped by 3 bases and J by 2 bases, with 11 bases between them. Germline lookup yields CDR1 DFQATT and CDR2 SNEGSKA (reference sequence). CDR3 in amino acids: CSASSALPYNEQFF. The CDR3 nucleotides read TGCAGTGCTAGTTCTGCCCTACCCTACAATGAGCAGTTCTTC.

Ten or more counts support this clonotype. CDR3 sequence (DNA): TGCAGCGCCGCAGACACTGAAGCTTTCTTT. It translates to CSAADTEAFF. The rearrangement joins TRBV29-1 to TRBJ1-1; D is ambiguous. This CDR3 is 10 amino acids long. V was cut by 7 bases and J by 3 bases, with 6 bases left in between. Germline lookup yields CDR1 SQVTM and CDR2 ANQGSEA. Variable domain in full (rest from reference TRBV29-1 and TRBJ1-1): SAVISQKPSRDICQRGTSLTIQCQVDSQVTMMFWYRQQPGQSLTLIATANQGSEATYESGFVIDKFPISRPNLTFSTLTVSNMSPEDSSIYLCSAADTEAFFGQGTRLTVV.

In this sample, this clonotype turned up a few times. The V call is TRBV5-1, the J call TRBJ1-1; D ambiguous. CDR1 and CDR2 from the germline V gene are SGHRS and YFSETQ. The CDR3 totals 14 residues. The V and J ends lost 2 bases and 0 bases respectively, with 8 bases between them. CDR3 protein: CASSLSEMNTEAFF. The CDR3 DNA sequence: TGCGCCAGCAGCTTATCGGAGATGAACACTGAAGCTTTCTTT.

The rearrangement joins TRBV7-9 to TRBJ1-1; no reliable D call. V was trimmed by 4 bases and J by 1 base, leaving 10 bases between them. The CDR3 is 14 residues long. Germline V CDR1 and CDR2: SEHNR, FQNEAQ (reference sequence). The DNA of the CDR3 is TGTGCCAGCAGCTCACAGAAAAGGAACACTGAAGCTTTCTTT. It encodes CASSSQKRNTEAFF. The complete variable domain, with remaining parts taken from reference TRBV7-9 and TRBJ1-1, reads DTGVSQNPRHKITKRGQNVTFRCDPISEHNRLYWYRQTLGQGPEFLTYFQNEAQLEKSRLLSDRFSAERPKGSFSTLEIQRTEQGDSAMYLCASSSQKRNTEAFFGQGTRLTVV.

This clonotype has just a few counts. The chain uses TRBV5-1 and TRBJ2-1; D might be TRBD2 (6 bases). This CDR3 is built from 14 residues. Trimming removed 4 bases from V and 5 bases from J, with 13 bases in between. CDR1 and CDR2 (germline): SGHRS, YFSETQ. The CDR3 DNA is TGCGCCAGCAGCCGCCAACTAGCTAACAATGAGCAGTTCTTC. Its translation is CASSRQLANNEQFF.

This clonotype came up once. The rearrangement joins TRBV6-1 to TRBJ2-1; 7 bases fit TRBD1. V lost 3 bases to trimming and J lost 3 bases; unmatched junction nucleotides: 2. The CDR3 spans 14 residues. From germline, CDR1 is MNHNS and CDR2 SASEGT. The CDR3 protein is CASSDTGVYNEQFF. CDR3 nucleotides: TGTGCCAGCAGTGATACAGGGGTCTACAATGAGCAGTTCTTC.

This chain connects TRBV5-1 to TRBJ2-7; 10 nucleotides line up with TRBD2. Germline CDR1 reads SGHRS; CDR2 reads YFSETQ. The CDR3 loop spans 15 amino acids. V gave up 4 bases and J gave up 2 bases; unmatched junction bases: 6. The CDR3 coding sequence is TGCGCCAGCAGCCTCGGGACTAGCGCGGCCTACGAGCAGTACTTC. Amino acid sequence: CASSLGTSAAYEQYF.

This clonotype was detected only a few times. This sequence joins TRBV5-1 and TRBJ1-4; D is ambiguous. V lost 5 bases to trimming and J lost 3 bases, with 11 bases between them. Germline CDR1 reads SGHRS; CDR2 reads YFSETQ. The CDR3 is 14 amino acids. The CDR3: CASSLQDSNEKLFF. DNA for the CDR3: TGCGCCAGCAGTTTGCAGGATTCTAATGAAAAACTGTTTTTT.

There are a few counts of this clonotype. This chain links TRBV5-5 with TRBJ1-5; no clear D. Per germline, CDR1 SGHKS and CDR2 YYEKEE (reference sequence). The CDR3 consists of 15 residues. Deletions cut 2 bases from V and 6 bases from J, with 15 bases between. The CDR3 DNA follows: TGTGCCAGCAGCTTACTCTCTGGATCAGGTCAGCCCCAGCATTTT. Translation: CASSLLSGSGQPQHF.

Only a few counts were recorded for this clonotype. The chain links TRBV4-3 to TRBJ2-7, with 15 nucleotides matching TRBD2. J was trimmed by 4 bases and V by 2 bases; bases with no gene match: 24. Germline V gene lookup returns CDR1 LGHNA and CDR2 YSLEER. The CDR3 has 23 residues. In DNA form, the CDR3 reads TGCGCCAGCAGCCAAATTCAAGCCTCCGGACTAGCGGGAGGGTATGCGGGGTTATACGAGCAGTACTTC. Protein sequence: CASSQIQASGLAGGYAGLYEQYF.

The V gene is TRBV27, the J gene TRBJ2-7; the match to TRBD1 covers 9 bases. CDR1 is MNHEY, CDR2 SMNVEV, per germline (reference sequence). This CDR3 is 15 amino acids long. V was pared by 4 bases and J by 3 bases, with 7 bases of the junction left unmatched. The CDR3 bases are TGTGCCAGCAGTTGGGGTACAGGGGGCATCTACGAGCAGTACTTC. It encodes CASSWGTGGIYEQYF.